What follows describes a single T cell receptor (beta chain). The specificity of this receptor is unknown. Base qualities are not recorded, but no much larger clone differs from it by a single base. This specimen belongs to a study of cytomegalovirus exposure and HLA in healthy donors (dated by TCRdb to 2016 to 2017). Looking at the study overall: In an earlier analysis of about 560 of the donors, 250 to 350 Gb of sequence data and 120 million or so unique TCR beta sequences from about 179 million T cells were reported. About 280 gigabases of sequencing data and roughly 80 million unique TCR sequences made up an early release that covered roughly 670 HLA-typed donors. Of the roughly 400 genotyped donors, approximately 82% fell in the genetic ancestry cluster associated with self-reported Caucasian donors. The study was designed to test whether signatures of past pathogen exposure could be identified by cataloging public T cell receptors. The study profiled the T cell repertoires of around 700 subjects by immunosequencing and related them to cytomegalovirus serostatus. In addition to the first cohort of around 670 subjects, a separate validation cohort of under 150 different subjects was used. High-throughput TCR immunosequencing, statistical association of individual TCRs with disease status, and machine learning were combined to predict cytomegalovirus infection status. In a later analysis, previously published TCR beta repertoires from hundreds of donors were re-analyzed and high-resolution HLA genotyping was added so that TCR occurrence patterns could be studied. In the later analysis, no new phenotypic data were used to find candidate immune exposures; instead, reliance was placed on TCR beta sequences and their occurrence across donors. An earlier analysis of several hundred of the donors applied high-throughput TCR beta sequencing to assess whether each TCR beta V gene segment acted as functional or pseudogenic. Donor age, sex, ethnicity and CMV serostatus were collected together with the repertoire data. Genome-wide SNP genotypes for about 65% of the roughly 700 donors were used in a later genetic analysis, which treated that subset as a discovery cohort. All discovery cohort repertoires had been generated on a single sequencing platform. HLA typing covered class I and class II loci at four-digit resolution. Typing coverage varied by locus: 629-630 donors for A, B, C, DRB1 and DQB1; roughly 510 for DQA1; over 600 for DPA1; fewer than 480 for DPB1. Four or five DR-DQ haplotypes were handled as single units for association and clustering, since linkage in the cohort was strong. Among about 400 genotyped donors of the cohort, an average of around 250,000 unique TCR beta nucleotide sequences was sequenced per donor, of which about 18% were non-productive. The investigation overall reported the following: In the study, around 150 TCR beta chains were listed as associated with cytomegalovirus. The authors suggested that the approach could potentially be generalized to other disease states and immunological phenotypes. For the cohort, immune exposure information was limited to CMV serostatus. Strong co-occurrence of HLA alleles, especially DR and DQ, made assigning TCR associations to individual alleles difficult. The classifier was reported to diagnose cytomegalovirus status with high specificity and sensitivity in both the original and validation cohorts. The cohort was sequenced for TCR beta chains only, and without alpha or paired-chain data the features that could be detected were limited. Linkage disequilibrium might explain the correlated functional status among segregating V segments, but an unknown experimental factor could not be excluded. According to a later analysis, TCR association rates differed among HLA loci, with DRB1 alleles showing the most associated TCRs and HLA-C alleles showing the fewest. In a later analysis, around 17,000 TCR beta sequences were associated with specific HLA alleles at a false discovery rate of 0.05. Across donors, most TCR sequences were observed very rarely, whereas some public TCRs were present in many individuals. In a later analysis, HLA-associated TCR beta chains were found to be more clonally expanded and to have lower generation probabilities than equally common non-associated chains. Roughly uniform sequencing depth across donors was assumed in presence/absence analyses, although this assumption may not hold. In a later analysis, several top co-occurrence clusters were reported to appear linked to parvovirus B19, influenza, CMV and Epstein-Barr virus. Roughly 17 rarely observed V segments, including chromosome 9 orphons, were excluded from the earlier analysis of a few hundred of the donors because counts were too low. A cluster of highly shared sequence variants was judged likely to be a technical artifact of the sequencing pipeline. Because some donors lacked HLA typing at each locus, the association tests relied only on the typed subset. The 87-base-pair reads could not distinguish some IMGT-functional V segments, including TRBV6-2 and TRBV6-3, so those segments were excluded. In a later analysis, most CMV-associated TCR beta chains were found to appear HLA-restricted, with HLA associations seemingly driven largely by CMV exposure. A further reported finding was that TCR beta sequences accurately predicted the HLA-A and HLA-B alleles for most subjects in the first cohort. A few of the identified cytomegalovirus-associated TCR beta chains were confirmed in vitro to be specific for cytomegalovirus antigens. A later genetic analysis reported fewer N-insertions in productive TCRs among donors in an Asian-associated ancestry cluster than the roughly 640-donor mean. A later genetic analysis associated a missense DCLRE1C variant with V-gene and J-gene trimming of TCR beta chains, and an independent cohort replicated the association. Broadly in line with IMGT annotations, most TCR beta V segments showed up in productive rearrangements about 87% or about 30% of the time in an earlier analysis of several hundred of the donors.

The library was produced with the immunoSEQ multiplex PCR assay. The multiplex PCR relied on a mix of 60 forward primers for TCR Vbeta segments and 13 reverse primers for TCR Jbeta segments. Amplification of the CDR3 region of rearranged TCR beta genes was performed with a multiplex PCR assay on genomic DNA. The amplified TCR beta libraries were sequenced on the Illumina HiSeq System as 87-base-pair reads. As for the authors' bioinformatics: In a later analysis, tens of millions of unique TCR beta chains were counted across the 666 repertoires, and around 10 million of these chains were shared by at least two donors. To remove PCR and sequencing errors, raw reads were error-corrected and collapsed into unique sequences using a nearest-neighbor algorithm that merged closely related sequences. V, D and J gene segments were assigned by aligning CDR3 sequences to IMGT reference sequences. Each retained sequence needed at least a six-nucleotide match to both a V gene segment and a J gene segment. Rearrangements were called productive when the CDR3 lacked stop codons and stayed in frame with V and J; all others were non-productive. CDR3 was defined according to IMGT convention as the region running from the second conserved V-encoded cysteine to the conserved J-encoded phenylalanine. Sequences without an unambiguous match to a single V gene segment were excluded from the earlier analysis of approximately 560 of the donors. An earlier analysis of under 750 of the donors called V segments functional above 56.7% productive rearrangements and segregating when the between-donor standard deviation exceeded 5%. To diagnose cytomegalovirus status from the catalog of TCR beta chain sequences, a statistical classification framework was built. In a later analysis, V and J genes were assigned by comparing TCR nucleotide sequences against IMGT/GENE-DB human TR gene sequences. In a later analysis, CDR3 sequences and most-parsimonious VDJ recombination scenarios were assigned using the TCRdist pipeline. A later analysis defined each TCR beta chain by its CDR3 amino acid sequence plus V-gene family, and excluded reads lacking a unique V-gene family. To address suspected cross-contamination and a sequencing artifact, a later analysis removed around 600 highly shared, low-generation-probability nucleotide sequences. A later analysis calculated a clonal expansion index for each public chain from normalized within-repertoire ranks of inferred template counts. In a later analysis, generation probabilities were computed with a VDJ recombination model fitted to out-of-frame rearrangements, and the resulting probabilities were checked against IGoR. In a later analysis, hypergeometric tests were used to score TCR-TCR, TCR-HLA and TCR-CMV co-occurrence, with a repertoire-size bias correction applied to TCR pairs. To estimate false discovery rates, a later analysis permuted the HLA or CMV assignments 20 times. In a later analysis, co-occurring TCRs were grouped using DBSCAN, and TCRdist sequence similarity was added for clustering within HLA-allele-positive subsets. For co-occurrence clustering, repertoires with fewer than 30,000 or more than 120,000 public chains were excluded, along with five or six repertoires with anomalous nucleotide sharing. The immuneACCESS repertoire file appears here via TCRdb, limited to in-frame rearrangements. These files lack a portion of the clones; in checked studies, under half of the deficit traces to unresolved V genes, and the cause of the others is not known. The V and J calls and the clone size are those of that table, but D and trimming were determined from the DNA. The sample table contains some 130,000 clones; only one count was recorded for more than 80% of them. The ten largest clones take up about 7% of the sample.

CDR1 and CDR2, per the germline V gene (reference sequence), are SGHNT and YYREEE. Reading from cysteine to phenylalanine, the CDR3 counts 13 amino acids. The kept DNA is CDR3 alone, 39 bases in frame from the first base. V is reduced by 3 bases and J by 3 bases, leaving a spacing of 9 bases between them. In total, 630 or so healthy bone marrow donors made up the cohort. At the time of sampling, all cohort members were nominally healthy, though unrecorded immune exposures were likely present. The donor tested CMV seropositive and was one of the 289 seropositive cohort members. Every donor gave a peripheral blood sample, and the peripheral blood mononuclear cells from that sample were used for TCR beta sequencing. The Qiagen DNeasy Blood Extraction Kit was used to extract genomic DNA from the blood cell samples.

Rearrangement joined TRBV5-4 to TRBJ2-5; the D gene is perhaps TRBD1, on 6 matching bases. This receptor was identified in a woman in her thirties in good health and CMV-seropositive. Sequencing was done on a sample of PBMCs. The CDR3 has the sequence CASSSRTEETQYF. The nucleotides are TGTGCCAGCAGCTCCCGGACAGAAGAGACCCAGTACTTC.